This TCR beta chain is drawn from a study of CD8 T cells in ankylosing spondylitis. Making use of molecular barcodes, quantitative 5'-RACE generated TCR beta libraries. TCRdb re-called the 5' RACE reads through MiXCR, storing one row per CDR3 protein. The repertoire consists of 750,000 to 850,000 distinct CDR3 sequences, with 12% occurring once and the leading ten covering about 0.5%. This clonotype was observed many times. The antigen is undetermined. Trimming shortened V by 0 bases and J by 0 bases, and 13 bases separated the two germline ends. Germline CDR1 is SGHRS and CDR2 is YFSETQ. The CDR3 runs to 16 residues. Whole-study results and caveats: Matched synovial fluid from ankylosing spondylitis patients was reported to be enriched for disease-linked clones. Relatively rare in peripheral blood, disease-linked clones were also CD8+. Past research had described some motif variants in reactive arthritis synovial fluid and blood. A TCR beta motif made of fewer than ten highly homologous variants seemed typical of ankylosing spondylitis blood.

The sample was blood, either unsorted or a sorted T cell fraction (not recorded which). This clonotype was sampled from a male donor with ankylosing spondylitis. V gene TRBV5-1 combines with J gene TRBJ2-7, with no clear D. CDR3 DNA sequence: TGCGCCAGCAGCTTGGCCTTCTCTCCTCCCTCCTACGAGCAGTACTTC. Protein: CASSLAFSPPSYEQYF.